This T cell receptor (beta chain) was recorded in a study of T cell responses to AZD1222 COVID-19 vaccine. Overall study findings and caveats: Sampled repertoires all dated from after the peak T cell response. Possibly, clonal diversity was underestimated; donors were largely white British and included more females. Baseline seropositivity occurred in only a handful of AZD1222 recipients. Spike-specific TCR breadth rose after two AZD1222 doses, and depth rose as well.

Sequencing used immunoSEQ multiplex PCR; TCRdb keeps in-frame clones, though not all of them. This sample has about 120,000 clones; approximately 85% occur once, and the top ten carry more than 7.5%. Germline lookup yields CDR1 KGHDR and CDR2 SFDVKD. Trimming left V 0 bases short and J 1 base short, with 2 bases between. This CDR3 has 14 residues. With respect to this clone: Its specificity is unknown.

Sequences were derived from peripheral blood, sampled on day 0 of AZD1222 vaccination. The chain is built from TRBV24-1 and TRBJ2-2; no clear D. This clonotype was obtained from an adult in good health. CDR3 sequence (DNA): TGTGCCACCAGTGATTTGAGGAACACCGGGGAGCTGTTTTTT. Protein product: CATSDLRNTGELFF.